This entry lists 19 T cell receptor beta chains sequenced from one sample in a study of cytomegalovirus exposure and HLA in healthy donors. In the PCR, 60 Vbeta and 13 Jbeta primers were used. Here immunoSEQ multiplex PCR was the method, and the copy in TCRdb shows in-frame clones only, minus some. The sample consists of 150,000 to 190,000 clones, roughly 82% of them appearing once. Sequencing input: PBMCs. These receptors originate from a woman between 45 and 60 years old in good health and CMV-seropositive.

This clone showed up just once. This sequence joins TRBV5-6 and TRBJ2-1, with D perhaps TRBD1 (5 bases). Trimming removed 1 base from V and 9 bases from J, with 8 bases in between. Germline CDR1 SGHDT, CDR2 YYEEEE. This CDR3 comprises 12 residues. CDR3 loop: CASSLLRAEQFF. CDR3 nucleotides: TGTGCCAGCAGCTTGCTCAGGGCTGAGCAGTTCTTC. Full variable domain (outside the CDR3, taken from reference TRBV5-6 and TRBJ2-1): DAGVTQSPTHLIKTRGQQVTLRCSPKSGHDTVSWYQQALGQGPQFIFQYYEEEERQRGNFPDRFSGHQFPNYSSELNVNALLLGDSALYLCASSLLRAEQFFGPGTRLTVL.

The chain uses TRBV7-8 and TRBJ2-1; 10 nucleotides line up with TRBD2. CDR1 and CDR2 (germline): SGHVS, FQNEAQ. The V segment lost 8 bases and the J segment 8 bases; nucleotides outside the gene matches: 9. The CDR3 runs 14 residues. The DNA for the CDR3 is TGTGCCAGCTCCAAGCGGGGGGGCCATGATGAGCAGTTCTTC. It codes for CASSKRGGHDEQFF.

For the CDR3, the DNA is TGTGCCAGCAGCCGGGATGCAACTAATGAAAAACTGTTTTTT. This sequence encodes CASSRDATNEKLFF. The rearrangement links TRBV5-4 to TRBJ1-4; D unclear. CDR1 and CDR2 from the germline V gene are SGHNT and YYREEE (reference sequence). The V end was cut by 4 bases, the J end by 0 bases, with 7 bases between. The CDR3 is 14 amino acids. Filled out from reference TRBV5-4 and TRBJ1-4, the complete variable domain reads ETGVTQSPTHLIKTRGQQVTLRCSSQSGHNTVSWYQQALGQGPQFIFQYYREEENGRGNFPPRFSGLQFPNYSSELNVNALELDDSALYLCASSRDATNEKLFFGSGTQLSVL.

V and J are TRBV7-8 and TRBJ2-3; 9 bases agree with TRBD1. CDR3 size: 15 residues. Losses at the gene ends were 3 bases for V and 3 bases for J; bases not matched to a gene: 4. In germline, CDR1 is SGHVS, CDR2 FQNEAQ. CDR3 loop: CASSFLQGATDTQYF. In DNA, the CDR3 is TGTGCCAGCAGCTTCTTACAGGGGGCAACAGATACGCAGTATTTT.

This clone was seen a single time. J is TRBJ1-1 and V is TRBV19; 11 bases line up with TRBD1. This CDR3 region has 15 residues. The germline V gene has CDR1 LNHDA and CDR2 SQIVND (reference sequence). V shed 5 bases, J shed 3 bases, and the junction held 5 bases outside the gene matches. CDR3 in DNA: TGTGCCAGTAGTTGGGGACAGGGGGTCTACACTGAAGCTTTCTTT. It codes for CASSWGQGVYTEAFF.

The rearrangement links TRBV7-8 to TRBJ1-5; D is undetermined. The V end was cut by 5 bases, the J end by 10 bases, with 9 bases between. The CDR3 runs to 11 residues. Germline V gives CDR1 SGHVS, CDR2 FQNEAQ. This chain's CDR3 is CASSLLRPQHF. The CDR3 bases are TGTGCCAGCAGCCTCCTGAGACCCCAGCATTTT. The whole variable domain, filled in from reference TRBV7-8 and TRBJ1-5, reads GAGVSQSPRYKVAKRGQDVALRCDPISGHVSLFWYQQALGQGPEFLTYFQNEAQLDKSGLPSDRFFAERPEGSVSTLKIQRTQQEDSAVYLCASSLLRPQHFGDGTRLSIL.

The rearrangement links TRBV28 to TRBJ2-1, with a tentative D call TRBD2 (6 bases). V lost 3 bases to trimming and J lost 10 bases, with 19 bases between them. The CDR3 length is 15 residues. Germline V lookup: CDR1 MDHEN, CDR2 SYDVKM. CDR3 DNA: TGTGCCAGCAGTTTTCCCAGGACTTGGGGGGAGGAGCAGTTCTTC. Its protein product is CASSFPRTWGEEQFF.

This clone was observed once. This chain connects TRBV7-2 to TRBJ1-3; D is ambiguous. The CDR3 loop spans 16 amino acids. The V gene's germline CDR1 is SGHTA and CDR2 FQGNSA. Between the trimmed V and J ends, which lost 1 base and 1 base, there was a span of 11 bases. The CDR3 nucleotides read TGTGCCAGCAGCTTAGGAGAGAGTTCTTCTGGAAACACCATATATTTT. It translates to CASSLGESSSGNTIYF.

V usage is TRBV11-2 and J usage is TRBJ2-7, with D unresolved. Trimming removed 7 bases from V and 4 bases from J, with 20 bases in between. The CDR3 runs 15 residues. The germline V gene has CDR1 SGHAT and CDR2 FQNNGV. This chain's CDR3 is CASTPKNSPTYEQYF. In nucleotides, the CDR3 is TGTGCCAGCACCCCGAAAAACAGCCCTACGTACGAGCAGTACTTC.

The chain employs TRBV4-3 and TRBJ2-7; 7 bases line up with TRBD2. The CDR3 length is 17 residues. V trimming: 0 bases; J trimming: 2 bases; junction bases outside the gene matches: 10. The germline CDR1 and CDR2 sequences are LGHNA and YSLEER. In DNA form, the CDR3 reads TGCGCCAGCAGCCAAGAAGCGGGGAGTCGGGTCGCCTACGAGCAGTACTTC. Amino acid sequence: CASSQEAGSRVAYEQYF.

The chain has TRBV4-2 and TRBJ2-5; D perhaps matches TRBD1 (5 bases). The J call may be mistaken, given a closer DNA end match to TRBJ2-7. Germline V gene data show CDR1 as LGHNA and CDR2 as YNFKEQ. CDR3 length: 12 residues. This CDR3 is CASSQGPYEQYF. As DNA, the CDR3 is TGTGCCAGCAGCCAGGGGCCCTACGAGCAGTACTTC.

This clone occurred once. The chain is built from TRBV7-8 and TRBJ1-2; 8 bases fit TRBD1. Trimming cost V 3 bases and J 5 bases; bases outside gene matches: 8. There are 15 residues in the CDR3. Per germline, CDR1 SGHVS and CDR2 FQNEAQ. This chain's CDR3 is CASSFQGQGGYGYTF. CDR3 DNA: TGTGCCAGCAGCTTCCAAGGACAGGGAGGGTATGGCTACACCTTC.

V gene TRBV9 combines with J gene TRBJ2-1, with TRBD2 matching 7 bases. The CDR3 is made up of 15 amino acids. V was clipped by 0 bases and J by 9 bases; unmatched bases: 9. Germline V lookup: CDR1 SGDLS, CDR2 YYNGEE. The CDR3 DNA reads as TGTGCCAGCAGCGTAGATGCGGGGGTTCGGAGTGAGCAGTTCTTC. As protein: CASSVDAGVRSEQFF.

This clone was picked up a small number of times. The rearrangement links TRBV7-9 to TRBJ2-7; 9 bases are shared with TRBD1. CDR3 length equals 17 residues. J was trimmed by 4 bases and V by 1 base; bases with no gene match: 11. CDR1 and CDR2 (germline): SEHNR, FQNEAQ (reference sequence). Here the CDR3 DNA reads TGTGCCAGCAGCTTAGAGGGTTGGGACAGGGAGTCATACGAGCAGTACTTC. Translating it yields CASSLEGWDRESYEQYF.

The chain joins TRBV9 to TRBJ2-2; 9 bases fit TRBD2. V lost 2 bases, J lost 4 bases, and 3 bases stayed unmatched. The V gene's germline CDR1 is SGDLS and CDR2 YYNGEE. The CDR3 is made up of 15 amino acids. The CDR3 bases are TGTGCCAGCAGCGTTCTTAGCGGGGGCACCGGGGAGCTGTTTTTT. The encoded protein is CASSVLSGGTGELFF.

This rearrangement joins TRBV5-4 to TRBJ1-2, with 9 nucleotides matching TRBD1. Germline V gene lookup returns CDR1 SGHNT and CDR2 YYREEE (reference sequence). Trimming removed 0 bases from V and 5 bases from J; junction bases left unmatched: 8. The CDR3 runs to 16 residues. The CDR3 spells CASSLAPTGGAYGYTF. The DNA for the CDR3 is TGTGCCAGCAGCTTGGCCCCGACAGGGGGGGCTTATGGCTACACCTTC.

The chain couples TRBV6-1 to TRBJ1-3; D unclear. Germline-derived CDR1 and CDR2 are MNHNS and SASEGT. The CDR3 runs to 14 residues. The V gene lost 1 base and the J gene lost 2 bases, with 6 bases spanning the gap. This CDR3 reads CASSEVGTGNTIYF. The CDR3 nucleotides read TGTGCCAGCAGTGAAGTGGGCACTGGAAACACCATATATTTT.

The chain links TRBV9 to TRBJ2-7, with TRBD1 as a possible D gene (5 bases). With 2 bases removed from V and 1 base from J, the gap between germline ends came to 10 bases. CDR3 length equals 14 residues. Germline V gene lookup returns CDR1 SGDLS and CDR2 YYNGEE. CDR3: CASSVFDSSYEQYF. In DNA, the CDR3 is TGTGCCAGCAGCGTCTTTGACAGTTCCTACGAGCAGTACTTC.

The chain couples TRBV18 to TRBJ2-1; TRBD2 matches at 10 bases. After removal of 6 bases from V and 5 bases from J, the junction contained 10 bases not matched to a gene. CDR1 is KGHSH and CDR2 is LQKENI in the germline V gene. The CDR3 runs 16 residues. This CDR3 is CASSGNLAGVNNEQFF. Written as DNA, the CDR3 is TGTGCCAGCTCGGGAAACCTAGCGGGGGTAAACAATGAGCAGTTCTTC. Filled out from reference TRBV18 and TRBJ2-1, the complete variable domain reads NAGVMQNPRHLVRRRGQEARLRCSPMKGHSHVYWYRQLPEEGLKFMVYLQKENIIDESGMPKERFSAEFPKEGPSILRIQQVVRGDSAAYFCASSGNLAGVNNEQFFGPGTRLTVL.